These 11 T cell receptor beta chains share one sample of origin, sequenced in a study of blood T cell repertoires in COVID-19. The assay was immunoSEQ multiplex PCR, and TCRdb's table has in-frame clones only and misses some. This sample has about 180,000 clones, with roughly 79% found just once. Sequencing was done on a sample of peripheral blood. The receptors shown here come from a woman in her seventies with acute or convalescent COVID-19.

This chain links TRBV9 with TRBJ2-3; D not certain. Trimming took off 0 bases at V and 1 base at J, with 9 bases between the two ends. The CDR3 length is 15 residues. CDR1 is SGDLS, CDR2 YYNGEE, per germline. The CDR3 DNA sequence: TGTGCCAGCAGCGTAGAAAACAGCCGCACAGATACGCAGTATTTT. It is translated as CASSVENSRTDTQYF.

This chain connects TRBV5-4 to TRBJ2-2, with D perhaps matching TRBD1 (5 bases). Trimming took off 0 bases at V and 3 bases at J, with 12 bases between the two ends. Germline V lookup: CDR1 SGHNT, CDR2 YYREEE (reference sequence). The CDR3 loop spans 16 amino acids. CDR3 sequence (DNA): TGTGCCAGCAGCTTGGCCCCCGACAGTTACACCGGGGAGCTGTTTTTT. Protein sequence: CASSLAPDSYTGELFF.

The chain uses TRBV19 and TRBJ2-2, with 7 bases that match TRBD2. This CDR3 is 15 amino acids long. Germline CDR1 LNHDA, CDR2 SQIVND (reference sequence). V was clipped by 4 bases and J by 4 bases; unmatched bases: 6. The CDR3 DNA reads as TGTGCCAGTAGTAGGCTAGCGGAGGGCACCGGGGAGCTGTTTTTT. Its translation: CASSRLAEGTGELFF.

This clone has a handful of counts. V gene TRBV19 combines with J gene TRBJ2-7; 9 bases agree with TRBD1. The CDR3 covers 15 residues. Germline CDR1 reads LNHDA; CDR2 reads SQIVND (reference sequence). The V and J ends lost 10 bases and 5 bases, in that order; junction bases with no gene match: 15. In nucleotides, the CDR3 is TGTGCCACACAACCGACCGGGACAGGGACCCACGAGCAGTACTTC. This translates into CATQPTGTGTHEQYF.

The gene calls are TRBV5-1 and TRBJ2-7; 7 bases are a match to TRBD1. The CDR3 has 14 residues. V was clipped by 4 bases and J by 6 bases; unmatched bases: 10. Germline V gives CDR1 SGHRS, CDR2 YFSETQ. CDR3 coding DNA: TGCGCCAGCAGCCCGGGGACAGCCTTCCCCGAGCAGTACTTC. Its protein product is CASSPGTAFPEQYF. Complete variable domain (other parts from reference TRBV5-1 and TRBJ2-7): KAGVTQTPRYLIKTRGQQVTLSCSPISGHRSVSWYQQTPGQGLQFLFEYFSETQRNKGNFPGRFSGRQFSNSRSEMNVSTLELGDSALYLCASSPGTAFPEQYFGPGTRLTVT.

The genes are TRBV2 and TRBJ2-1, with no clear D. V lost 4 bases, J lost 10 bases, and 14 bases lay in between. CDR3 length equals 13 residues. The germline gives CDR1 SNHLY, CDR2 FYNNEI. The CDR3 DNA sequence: TGTGCCAGCAGTGCCGATCTGAGCCCCGAGCAGTTCTTC. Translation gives CASSADLSPEQFF.

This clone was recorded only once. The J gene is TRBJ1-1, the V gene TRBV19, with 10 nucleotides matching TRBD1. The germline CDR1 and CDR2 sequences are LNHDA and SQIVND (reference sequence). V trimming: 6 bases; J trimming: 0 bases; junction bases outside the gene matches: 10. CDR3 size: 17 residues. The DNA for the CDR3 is TGTGCCAGTAGCGGGCGGGGACAGGGGCGTGTGAACACTGAAGCTTTCTTT. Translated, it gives CASSGRGQGRVNTEAFF.

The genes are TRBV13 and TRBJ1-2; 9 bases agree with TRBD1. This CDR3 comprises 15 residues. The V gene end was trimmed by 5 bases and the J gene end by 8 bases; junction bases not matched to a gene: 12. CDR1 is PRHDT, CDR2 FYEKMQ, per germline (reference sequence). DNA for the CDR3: TGTGCCAGCAGCCATATTACAGGGGGCGCGAAGGGCTACACCTTC. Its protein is CASSHITGGAKGYTF.

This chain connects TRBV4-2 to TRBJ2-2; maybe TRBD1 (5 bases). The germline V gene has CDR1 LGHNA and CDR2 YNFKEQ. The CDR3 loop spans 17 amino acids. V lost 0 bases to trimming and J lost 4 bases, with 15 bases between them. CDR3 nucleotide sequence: TGTGCCAGCAGCCAAGATGTCGGGCAGGGTGGCACCGGGGAGCTGTTTTTT. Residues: CASSQDVGQGGTGELFF.

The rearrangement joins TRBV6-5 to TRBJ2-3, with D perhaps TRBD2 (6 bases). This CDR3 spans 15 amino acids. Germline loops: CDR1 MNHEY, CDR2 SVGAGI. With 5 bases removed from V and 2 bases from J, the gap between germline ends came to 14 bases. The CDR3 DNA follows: TGTGCCAGCAGTCCCGGGACTTATGACACAGATACGCAGTATTTT. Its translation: CASSPGTYDTDTQYF.

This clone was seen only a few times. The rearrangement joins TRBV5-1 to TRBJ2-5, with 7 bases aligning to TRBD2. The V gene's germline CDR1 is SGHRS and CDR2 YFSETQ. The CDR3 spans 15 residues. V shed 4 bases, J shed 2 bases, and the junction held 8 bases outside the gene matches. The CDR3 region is CASSGGGRTQETQYF. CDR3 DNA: TGCGCCAGCAGCGGTGGCGGGAGAACACAAGAGACCCAGTACTTC.